The clone carrying this T cell receptor beta chain was seen at least ten times. Its antigen is undetermined. The source of the sample is a study of T cells in Graves' hyperthyroidism and ophthalmopathy. For the study at large: Before any treatment, at initial diagnosis, peripheral blood was collected.

The CDR3 spans 14 residues. The J segment lost 4 bases and the V segment lost 6 bases, leaving 4 bases of the junction unmatched. From germline, CDR1 is SGHVS and CDR2 FQNEAQ. Study-wide results and caveats: Most clonotypes expanded in thyroid above 0.001 were likewise present in blood. The model identified upcoming ophthalmopathy a median approximately six months ahead of onset.

The study based diagnoses on clinical symptoms, serum thyroxine and TRAb, thyroid ultrasound and orbital computed tomography. TCR beta CDR3 sequences were amplified from RNA transcripts. The TCR CDR3 first-round RT-PCR relied on the HTBI primer set. TCRdb called the multiplex PCR reads again in MiXCR, with one record for every CDR3 protein. The table includes nearly 600,000 distinct CDR3 sequences, about 14% detected once. Sequencing was done on a sample of blood. This clonotype originated in a woman under 30 with Graves' ophthalmopathy. The V and J genes are TRBV7-8 and TRBJ2-7; 12 bases align to TRBD2. In DNA, the CDR3 is TGTGCCAGCAGACCAGGGACTAGCGGGTACGAGCAGTACTTC. Translating it yields CASRPGTSGYEQYF.